This T cell receptor (beta chain) was sequenced in a study of T cells after posttransplantation cyclophosphamide. TCRdb's copy holds only in-frame clones and misses some; the assay was immunoSEQ multiplex PCR. The top ten clones hold 6.3% of a sample with more than 20,000 clones, 86% of them seen once. V was cut by 5 bases and J by 1 base, with 8 bases left in between. Germline CDR1 and CDR2: SGHTA and FQGTGA. The CDR3 covers 13 residues. Sequencing was done on a sample of PBMCs. The source of this sequence is a woman aged 55-69 years with a blood cancer, CMV-positive, and with a related stem cell donor. The chain recombines TRBV7-3 with TRBJ1-2; tentatively, D is TRBD1 (6 bases). The CDR3 region is CASSVDSNYGYTF. The CDR3 nucleotides are TGTGCCAGCAGCGTGGACAGTAACTATGGCTACACCTTC.